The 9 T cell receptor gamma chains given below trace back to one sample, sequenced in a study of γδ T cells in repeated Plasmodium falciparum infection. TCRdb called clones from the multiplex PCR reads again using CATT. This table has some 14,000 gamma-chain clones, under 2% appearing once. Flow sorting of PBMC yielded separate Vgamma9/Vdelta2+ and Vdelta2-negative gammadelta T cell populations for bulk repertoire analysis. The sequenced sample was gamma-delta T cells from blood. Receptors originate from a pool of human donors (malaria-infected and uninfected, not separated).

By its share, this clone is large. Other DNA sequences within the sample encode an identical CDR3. DNA of the CDR3: TGTGCCTTGTGGGAGACCCCGGGGAAACTCTTT. Translation: CALWETPGKLF. The rearrangement uses TRGV9 and TRGJ1 or TRGJ2. From germline, CDR1 is GITISATS and CDR2 ISYDGTV (reference sequence). Trimming took 3 bases from V and 12 from J; bases not matched to a gene: 8. The CDR3 has 11 amino acids.

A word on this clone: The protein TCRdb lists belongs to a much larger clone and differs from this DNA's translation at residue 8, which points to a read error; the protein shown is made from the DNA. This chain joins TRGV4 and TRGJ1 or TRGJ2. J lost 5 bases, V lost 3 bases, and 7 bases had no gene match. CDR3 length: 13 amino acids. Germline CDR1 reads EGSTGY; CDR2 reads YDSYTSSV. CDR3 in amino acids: CATWDRGHYKKLF. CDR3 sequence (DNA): TGTGCCACCTGGGATAGAGGTCATTATAAGAAACTCTTT.

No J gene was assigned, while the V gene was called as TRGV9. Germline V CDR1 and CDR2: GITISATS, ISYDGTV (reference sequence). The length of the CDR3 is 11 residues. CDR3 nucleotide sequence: TGTGCCTTGTGGGAGACCCCCCGTCTCACTTTC. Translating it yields CALWETPRLTF.

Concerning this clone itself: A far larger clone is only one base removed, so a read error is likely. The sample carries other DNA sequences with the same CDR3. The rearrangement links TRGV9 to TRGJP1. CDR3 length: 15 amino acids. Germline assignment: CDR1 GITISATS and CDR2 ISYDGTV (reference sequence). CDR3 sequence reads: CALWEADTTGWFKIF. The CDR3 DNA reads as TGTGCCTTGTGGGAGGCGGATACCACCGGTTGGTTCAAGATATTT.

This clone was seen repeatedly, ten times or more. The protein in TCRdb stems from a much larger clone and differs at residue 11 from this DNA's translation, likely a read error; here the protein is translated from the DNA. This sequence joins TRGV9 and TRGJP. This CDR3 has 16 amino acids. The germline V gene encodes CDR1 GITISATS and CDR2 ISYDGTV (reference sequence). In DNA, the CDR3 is TGTGCCTTGTGGGAAACGGAGGAGTTGGGCAGAAAAATCAAGGTATTT. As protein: CALWETEELGRKIKVF.

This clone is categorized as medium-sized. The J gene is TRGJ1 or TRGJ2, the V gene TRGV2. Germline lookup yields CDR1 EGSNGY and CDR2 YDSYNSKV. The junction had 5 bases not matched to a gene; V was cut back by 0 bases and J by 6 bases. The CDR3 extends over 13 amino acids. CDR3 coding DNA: TGTGCCACCTGGGACGGGCCCGGTTATAAGAAACTCTTT. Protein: CATWDGPGYKKLF.

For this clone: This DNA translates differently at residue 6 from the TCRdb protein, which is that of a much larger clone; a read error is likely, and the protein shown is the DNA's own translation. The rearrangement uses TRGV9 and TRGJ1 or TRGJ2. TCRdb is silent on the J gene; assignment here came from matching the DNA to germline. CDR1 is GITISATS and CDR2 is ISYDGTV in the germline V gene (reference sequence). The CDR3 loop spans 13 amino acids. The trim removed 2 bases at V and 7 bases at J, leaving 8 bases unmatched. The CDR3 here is CALWEAHTYKKLF. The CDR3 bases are TGTGCCTTGTGGGAGGCGCATACCTATAAGAAACTCTTT.

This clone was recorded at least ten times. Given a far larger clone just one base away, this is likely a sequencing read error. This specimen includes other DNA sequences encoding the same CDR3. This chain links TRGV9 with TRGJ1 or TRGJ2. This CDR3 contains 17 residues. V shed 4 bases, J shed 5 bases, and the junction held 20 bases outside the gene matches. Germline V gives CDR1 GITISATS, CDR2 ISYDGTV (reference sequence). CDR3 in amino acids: CALWDPTQKGVNYKKLF. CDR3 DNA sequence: TGTGCCTTGTGGGACCCCACCCAAAAGGGCGTAAATTATAAGAAACTCTTT.

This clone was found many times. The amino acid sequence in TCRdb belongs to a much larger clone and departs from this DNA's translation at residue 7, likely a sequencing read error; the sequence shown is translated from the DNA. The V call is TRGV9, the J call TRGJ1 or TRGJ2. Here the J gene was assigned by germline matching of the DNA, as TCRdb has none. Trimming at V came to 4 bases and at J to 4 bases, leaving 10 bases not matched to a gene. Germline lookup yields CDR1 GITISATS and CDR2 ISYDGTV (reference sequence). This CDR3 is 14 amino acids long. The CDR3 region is CALWDPVFYYKKLF. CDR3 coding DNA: TGTGCCTTGTGGGACCCAGTTTTCTATTATAAGAAACTCTTT.